This TCR beta chain was captured by sequencing in a study of identical twins. General observations from the study: Alpha sequences that were out-of-frame and twin-shared showed an excess of low generation probability. Cross-sectional statistical analysis, not tracking of the same donors, underpinned the conclusions.

A universal primer site arose from template switching, and cDNA bore unique molecular identifiers. Using its own MiXCR run on the 5' RACE reads, TCRdb lists one record per CDR3 protein. The sample yields some 1,600,000 distinct CDR3 sequences, less than 40% seen once. This CDR3 is 17 amino acids long. V shed 3 bases and J 2 bases; nucleotides not matched to a gene: 10. Germline-derived CDR1 and CDR2 are MGHRA and YSYEKL. Concerning this clonotype itself: Its antigen is as yet unknown.

V and J are TRBV4-1 and TRBJ2-3; 8 bases line up with TRBD2. The origin of this receptor is a newborn girl in good health. Sequenced material: cord blood. CDR3 sequence reads: CASSQPSSGSSTDTQYF. CDR3 coding DNA: TGCGCCAGCAGCCAGCCCTCTAGCGGGTCTTCCACAGATACGCAGTATTTT.